This T cell receptor beta chain comes out of a study of blood T cell repertoires in COVID-19. As for the study in general: Sites in the United States, Italy and Spain provided acute and convalescent COVID-19 samples.

With 4 bases clipped from V and 0 bases from J, the junction kept 4 bases outside the gene matches. CDR1 is SGHRS, CDR2 YFSETQ, per germline. The CDR3 sequence is 15 residues long. As handled by the study authors: By means of reference gene primer amplification, nucleated cell counts were estimated. TCRdb's table, derived via immunoSEQ multiplex PCR, lists solely in-frame clones and lacks some. The DNA was the basis for D and trimming; V, J and clone size are from that table. This sample yields approximately 110,000 clones, of which around 85% are seen a single time; approximately 5% belongs to the top ten.

The sample was peripheral blood. The sequence was obtained from a woman aged 55 to 70 with COVID-19, enrolled during active disease. The chain combines TRBV5-1 with TRBJ2-7; TRBD2 matches at 10 bases. The CDR3 protein is CASSVTSGPSYEQYF. The CDR3 nucleotides read TGCGCCAGCAGCGTGACTAGCGGGCCCTCCTACGAGCAGTACTTC.